What follows are 8 T cell receptor beta chains derived from one specimen sequenced in a study of cytomegalovirus exposure and HLA in healthy donors. The PCR used 60 Vbeta and 13 Jbeta primers. TCRdb keeps only in-frame clones here, not all; method: immunoSEQ multiplex PCR. The sample carries over 150,000 clones, about 80% recorded once. The sample consisted of PBMCs. The receptor source for this set is a girl under 18 in good health and CMV-seropositive.

The V gene is TRBV29-1, the J gene TRBJ2-5, with D possibly being TRBD1 (7 bases). From germline, CDR1 is SQVTM and CDR2 ANQGSEA. V was shortened by 4 bases and J by 5 bases, with 17 bases between the two germline ends. CDR3 length: 14 amino acids. The CDR3 DNA reads as TGCAGCGTTGGTCCAGGGGGGATAGGGGAGACCCAGTACTTC. It encodes CSVGPGGIGETQYF.

The chain carries TRBV4-1 and TRBJ2-2, with 7 positions matching TRBD1. The junction had 8 bases not matched to a gene; V was cut back by 5 bases and J by 2 bases. This CDR3 region has 16 residues. Germline V gives CDR1 MGHRA, CDR2 YSYEKL. The CDR3 reads CASSDNRGTNTGELFF. CDR3 coding DNA: TGCGCCAGCAGCGACAACAGGGGAACTAACACCGGGGAGCTGTTTTTT.

The V and J genes are TRBV5-6 and TRBJ2-3, with D possibly being TRBD2 (5 bases). The CDR3 is 15 amino acids. Germline V gene data show CDR1 as SGHDT and CDR2 as YYEEEE. The V and J ends lost 0 bases and 0 bases respectively, with 8 bases between them. The CDR3 reads CASSLARTSTDTQYF. The CDR3 DNA reads TGTGCCAGCAGCTTGGCACGGACTAGCACAGATACGCAGTATTTT.

The CDR3 nucleotides are TGTGCCAGCAGCGTAGAGGCGGAATCACGAGCTTTCTTT. Translation: CASSVEAESRAFF. V usage is TRBV9 and J usage is TRBJ1-1; D uncertain. Trimming stripped 0 bases from V and 10 bases from J, with 13 bases between. This CDR3 spans 13 amino acids. Germline CDR1 is SGDLS and CDR2 is YYNGEE.

CDR3 coding DNA: TGTGCCAGCTCACCGCTCCGGGACATAGGCTACGAGCAGTACTTC. Amino acid sequence: CASSPLRDIGYEQYF. The genes are TRBV18 and TRBJ2-7; possible D gene TRBD1, 6 bases. The CDR3 is 15 amino acids. V lost 3 bases and J lost 3, with 15 bases in between. Per germline, CDR1 KGHSH and CDR2 LQKENI.

The rearrangement uses TRBV11-2 and TRBJ1-1; no clear D. V lost 5 bases to trimming and J lost 8 bases, with 6 bases between them. CDR3 length: 10 residues. Per germline, CDR1 SGHAT and CDR2 FQNNGV. CDR3 residues: CASSGGEAFF. CDR3 DNA sequence: TGTGCCAGCAGCGGCGGGGAAGCTTTCTTT.

The rearrangement uses TRBV5-8 and TRBJ2-5, with D unclear. This CDR3 has 13 amino acids. V lost 0 bases and J 5 bases, leaving 8 bases between the germline ends. Germline assignment: CDR1 SGHTS and CDR2 YDEGEE. The CDR3 nucleotides read TGTGCCAGCAGCTTGGTACTATCCGAGACCCAGTACTTC. Its translation is CASSLVLSETQYF.

The rearrangement links TRBV5-4 to TRBJ2-7; 8 positions agree with TRBD1. V shed 4 bases and J 6 bases; nucleotides not matched to a gene: 12. CDR3 length: 15 residues. From germline, CDR1 is SGHNT and CDR2 YYREEE (reference sequence). This CDR3 reads CASSQTDRGTREQYF. The CDR3 DNA is TGTGCCAGCAGCCAAACTGACAGGGGTACACGCGAGCAGTACTTC.